These 8 T cell receptor beta chains share one sample of origin, sequenced in a study of Graves' ophthalmopathy and Graves' hyperthyroidism listed by TCRdb under 2018. Sequenced using an Illumina HiSeq 2000. For repertoire sequencing, the TCR beta CDR3 regions were amplified from RNA transcripts. The first round was an RT-PCR using HTBI primers with the Qiagen OneStep RT-PCR kit, and this first round was followed by a second-round multiplex PCR, then size selection and purification. TCRdb reran the public reads through fastp at Q25 and MiXCR, keeping productive beta chains. A single entry per CDR3 protein holds the most common genes and DNA from its merged rows. The sample yields 200,000 to 300,000 distinct CDR3 sequences; about 47% were counted once. Around half of the sample lies in the top ten. The sequenced sample consisted of peripheral blood. All receptors come from an adult man with Graves' ophthalmopathy.

Only a few counts were recorded for this clonotype. This chain links TRBV10-1 with TRBJ2-7, with D perhaps being TRBD1 or TRBD2 (5 bases each). The V gene lost 6 bases and the J gene lost 3 bases, with 12 bases spanning the gap. CDR1 is WNHNN, CDR2 SYGVQD, per germline (reference sequence). The CDR3 loop spans 13 amino acids. CDR3 DNA: TGCGCCAGCAGGTGGGGGAAATACTACGAGCAGTACTTC. Its protein product is CASRWGKYYEQYF.

This clonotype was observed a handful of times. The chain links TRBV20-1 to TRBJ2-7; 9 bases map to TRBD2. The CDR3 length is 15 residues. V dropped 0 bases and J dropped 4; count of bases not matched to a gene: 7. Germline V lookup: CDR1 DFQATT, CDR2 SNEGSKA (reference sequence). The CDR3 loop reads CSAREGGLAGYEQYF. CDR3 in DNA: TGCAGTGCTAGAGAGGGGGGGCTAGCGGGGTACGAGCAGTACTTC.

J is TRBJ2-2 and V is TRBV9, with D possibly TRBD1 on 5 matching bases. This CDR3 contains 11 residues. Germline V lookup: CDR1 SGDLS, CDR2 YYNGEE. Trimming shortened V by 2 bases and J by 9 bases, and 5 bases separated the two germline ends. CDR3 residues: CASSVDRELFF. In DNA form, the CDR3 reads TGTGCCAGCAGCGTGGACAGGGAGCTGTTTTTT.

Ten or more counts support this clonotype. This chain connects TRBV5-1 to TRBJ2-7, with TRBD2 as a possible D gene (6 bases). The CDR3 loop spans 14 amino acids. V was trimmed by 0 bases and J by 6 bases, leaving 13 bases between them. CDR1 and CDR2 (germline): SGHRS, YFSETQ. CDR3 sequence (DNA): TGCGCCAGCAGCTTGGACCCGGGACTCCCCGAGCAGTACTTC. Translating it yields CASSLDPGLPEQYF.

This chain connects TRBV6-5 to TRBJ1-2; 9 positions agree with TRBD1. The V gene's germline CDR1 is MNHEY and CDR2 SVGAGI. Trimming took 6 bases from V and 2 from J; bases not matched to a gene: 4. This CDR3 is 14 amino acids long. As DNA, the CDR3 is TGTGCCAGCAGCCGGGACAGGGTAAACTATGGCTACACCTTC. Translated, it gives CASSRDRVNYGYTF.

The chain is built from TRBV5-4 and TRBJ2-5; D gene ambiguous. The CDR3 runs 16 residues. The V and J ends lost 0 bases and 1 base respectively, with 13 bases between them. CDR1 is SGHNT and CDR2 is YYREEE in the germline V gene (reference sequence). The CDR3 DNA sequence: TGTGCCAGCAGCTTGGGGTCTAGTTCATTCCAAGAGACCCAGTACTTC. Amino acid sequence: CASSLGSSSFQETQYF. The whole variable domain, remainder taken from reference TRBV5-4 and TRBJ2-5, is ETGVTQSPTHLIKTRGQQVTLRCSSQSGHNTVSWYQQALGQGPQFIFQYYREEENGRGNFPPRFSGLQFPNYSSELNVNALELDDSALYLCASSLGSSSFQETQYFGPGTRLLVL.

V and J are TRBV5-8 and TRBJ1-5; D might be TRBD1 (6 bases). V lost 4 bases and J 7 bases, leaving 15 bases between the germline ends. Germline values: CDR1 SGHTS, CDR2 YDEGEE. This CDR3 region has 14 residues. DNA of the CDR3: TGTGCCAGCAGCACCCAGGGGTTAGGGCAGCCCCAGCATTTT. It specifies CASSTQGLGQPQHF.

The CDR3 DNA reads TGCGCCAGCAGCCAAGATGCAGGACAAGAGACCCAGTACTTC. Encoded protein: CASSQDAGQETQYF. The gene calls are TRBV4-1 and TRBJ2-5; unclear D gene. The CDR3 has 14 residues. Germline V CDR1 and CDR2: MGHRA, YSYEKL. Deletions cut 0 bases from V and 2 bases from J, with 7 bases between.